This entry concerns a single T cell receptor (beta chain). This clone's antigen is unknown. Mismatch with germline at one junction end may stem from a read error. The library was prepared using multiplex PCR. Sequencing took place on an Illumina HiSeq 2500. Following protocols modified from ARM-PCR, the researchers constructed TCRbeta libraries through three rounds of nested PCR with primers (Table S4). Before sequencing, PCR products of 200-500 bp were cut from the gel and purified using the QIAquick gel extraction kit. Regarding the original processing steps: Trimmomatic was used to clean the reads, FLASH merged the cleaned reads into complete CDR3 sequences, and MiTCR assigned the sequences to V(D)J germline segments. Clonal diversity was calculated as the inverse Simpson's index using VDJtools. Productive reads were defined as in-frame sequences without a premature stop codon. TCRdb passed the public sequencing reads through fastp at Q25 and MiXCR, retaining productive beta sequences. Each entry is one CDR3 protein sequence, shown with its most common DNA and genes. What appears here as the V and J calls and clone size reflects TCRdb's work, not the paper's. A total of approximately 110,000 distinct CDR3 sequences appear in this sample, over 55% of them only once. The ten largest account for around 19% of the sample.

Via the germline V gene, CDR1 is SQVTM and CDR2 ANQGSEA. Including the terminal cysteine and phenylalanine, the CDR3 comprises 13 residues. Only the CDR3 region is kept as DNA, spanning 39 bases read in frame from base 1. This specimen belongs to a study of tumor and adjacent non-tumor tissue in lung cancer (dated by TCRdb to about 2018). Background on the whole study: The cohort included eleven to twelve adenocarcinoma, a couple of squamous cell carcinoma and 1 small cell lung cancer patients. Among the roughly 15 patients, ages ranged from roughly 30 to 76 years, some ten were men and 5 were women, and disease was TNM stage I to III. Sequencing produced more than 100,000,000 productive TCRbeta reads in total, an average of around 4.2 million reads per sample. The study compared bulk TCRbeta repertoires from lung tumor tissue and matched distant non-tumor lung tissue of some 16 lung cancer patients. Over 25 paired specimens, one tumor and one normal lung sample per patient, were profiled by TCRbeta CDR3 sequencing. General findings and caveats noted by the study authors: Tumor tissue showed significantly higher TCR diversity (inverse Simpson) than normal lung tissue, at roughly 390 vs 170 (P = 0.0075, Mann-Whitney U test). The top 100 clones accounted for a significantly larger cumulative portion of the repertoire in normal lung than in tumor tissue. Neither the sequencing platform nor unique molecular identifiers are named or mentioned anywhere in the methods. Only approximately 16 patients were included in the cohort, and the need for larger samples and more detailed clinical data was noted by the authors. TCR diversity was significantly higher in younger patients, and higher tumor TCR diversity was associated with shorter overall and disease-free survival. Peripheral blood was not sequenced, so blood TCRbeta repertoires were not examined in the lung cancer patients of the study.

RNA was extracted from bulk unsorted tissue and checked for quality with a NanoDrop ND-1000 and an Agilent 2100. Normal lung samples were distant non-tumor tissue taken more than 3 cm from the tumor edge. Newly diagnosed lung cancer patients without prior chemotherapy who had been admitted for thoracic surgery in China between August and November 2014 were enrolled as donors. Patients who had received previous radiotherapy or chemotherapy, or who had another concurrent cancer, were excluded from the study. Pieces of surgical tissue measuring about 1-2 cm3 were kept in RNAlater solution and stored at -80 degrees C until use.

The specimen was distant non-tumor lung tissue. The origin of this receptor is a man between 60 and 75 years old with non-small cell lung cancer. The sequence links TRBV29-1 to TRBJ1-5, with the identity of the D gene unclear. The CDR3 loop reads CSVATCDNRPQHF. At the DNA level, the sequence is TGCAGCGTTGCCACGTGTGACAATCGGCCCCAGCATTTT.